One T cell receptor beta chain is described in this entry. Its antigen is unidentified. Its ends do not fully match the called genes, so a read error is possible. The CDR3 has 15 amino acids. Per germline, CDR1 LGHNA and CDR2 YSLEER. The data belong to a study of tumor and adjacent non-tumor tissue in lung cancer. Three rounds of nested PCR, following a modified ARM-PCR protocol, produced the TCRbeta library. TCRdb redid the calling of the multiplex PCR reads with MiXCR, one entry per CDR3 protein. The table has around 82,000 distinct CDR3 sequences, 70% to 90% seen once. General study findings and limits: Significantly higher TCR diversity was found in tumor than normal lung.

The template was RNA from unsorted bulk tissue. This non-tumor lung sample came from over 3 cm beyond the tumor edge. The chain uses TRBV4-3 and TRBJ2-5; D call uncertain. The TCR sequence derives from a man aged 60 to 69 with non-small cell lung cancer. The specimen sequenced was distant non-tumor lung tissue. Here the CDR3 reads CASNQRPGPQETQYF. The CDR3 region has the DNA TGCGCCAGCAACCAAAGGCCGGGTCCCCAAGAGACCCAGTACTTC.